A single sample gave rise to the 26 T cell receptor beta chains below, sequenced in a study of shared clonotypes between healthy human individuals. Data came from immunoSEQ multiplex PCR; TCRdb stores just in-frame clones and leaves some out. Of hundreds of thousands of clones listed, 96% were seen once; the top ten hold 0.06%. Sequenced input: naive CD4+ T cells sorted from blood. Subset given: CD45RA+ positively selected. The receptors were sampled from a woman aged 25 to 39 in good health.

As regards this clone: Other DNA sequences within the sample encode an identical CDR3. This rearrangement joins TRBV21-1 to TRBJ2-7. TRBV21-1 is given as a pseudogene. The CDR3 sequence is 10 residues long. CDR3 protein: CASRGYEQYF. Here the CDR3 DNA reads TGTGCCAGCAGAGGGTACGAGCAGTACTTC.

The J gene is TRBJ2-7, the V gene TRBV28; TRBD1 matches at 9 bases. Trimming cost V 6 bases and J 6 bases; bases outside gene matches: 6. Germline V CDR1 and CDR2: MDHEN, SYDVKM. The CDR3 contains 13 residues. The CDR3 region has the DNA TGTGCCAGCAGAAAGACAGGGGGGATCGAGCAGTACTTC. Amino acids: CASRKTGGIEQYF.

The genes are TRBV19 and TRBJ2-3; perhaps TRBD1 as D (6 bases). Trimming stripped 3 bases from V and 2 bases from J, with 15 bases between. The CDR3 has 16 amino acids. Germline CDR1 is LNHDA and CDR2 is SQIVND (reference sequence). Written as DNA, the CDR3 is TGTGCCAGTAGTATGGGGGCTAGCAGGGCCACAGATACGCAGTATTTT. It encodes CASSMGASRATDTQYF.

The chain is built from TRBV27 and TRBJ1-5, with a weak D call TRBD1 (6 bases). CDR3 length: 17 residues. V dropped 2 bases and J dropped 4 bases, with 18 bases sitting between them. Per the germline V gene, CDR1 is MNHEY and CDR2 is SMNVEV (reference sequence). The CDR3 sequence is CASSLPETGLKNQPQHF. In nucleotides, the CDR3 is TGTGCCAGCAGTTTACCCGAGACAGGCCTAAAGAATCAGCCCCAGCATTTT.

The chain employs TRBV28 and TRBJ2-5; 10 positions match TRBD2. This CDR3 contains 16 residues. V dropped 4 bases and J dropped 11; count of bases not matched to a gene: 16. The germline gives CDR1 MDHEN, CDR2 SYDVKM. CDR3 coding DNA: TGTGCCAGCAGTTCACCGGGGGTTAGCGGGAGGATAAGGCAGTACTTC. This encodes CASSSPGVSGRIRQYF.

The chain recombines TRBV4-1 with TRBJ2-7; TRBD1 is a possible D gene (7 bases). Germline values: CDR1 MGHRA, CDR2 YSYEKL. The CDR3 runs 14 residues. Trimming took off 4 bases at V and 5 bases at J, with 15 bases between the two ends. The chain's CDR3 is CASSPRRGLDEQYF. DNA of the CDR3: TGCGCCAGCAGCCCTCGGAGGGGGCTGGACGAGCAGTACTTC.

The CDR3 loop is CASGRQGASEQYF. For the CDR3, the DNA is TGTGCCAGCGGGAGACAGGGGGCAAGTGAGCAGTACTTC. The rearrangement links TRBV27 to TRBJ2-7, with 10 nucleotides matching TRBD1. This CDR3 region has 13 residues. Germline CDR1 MNHEY, CDR2 SMNVEV (reference sequence). V lost 8 bases and J lost 7; bases outside the gene matches: 8.

This chain joins TRBV5-8 and TRBJ1-3, with D perhaps TRBD1 (5 bases). V was clipped by 0 bases and J by 0 bases, with 13 bases between them. The germline CDR1 and CDR2 sequences are SGHTS and YDEGEE. The CDR3 sequence is 17 residues long. CDR3 coding DNA: TGTGCCAGCAGCTTGGAAGGAGGAGACAGCTCTGGAAACACCATATATTTT. Its protein product is CASSLEGGDSSGNTIYF.

This chain uses TRBV2 with TRBJ2-7; 9 bases are shared with TRBD2. The CDR3 is made up of 14 amino acids. Germline V gene data show CDR1 as SNHLY and CDR2 as FYNNEI. V lost 3 bases and J lost 7; bases outside the gene matches: 7. Written as DNA, the CDR3 is TGTGCCAGCAGTGAGCTAGCGGGAAGCGGAGAGCAGTACTTC. Protein: CASSELAGSGEQYF.

The chain employs TRBV18 and TRBJ1-2; possibly TRBD1 for D (5 bases). Per germline, CDR1 KGHSH and CDR2 LQKENI. CDR3 length: 17 residues. The V gene lost 4 bases and the J gene lost 1 base, with 19 bases spanning the gap. Written as DNA, the CDR3 is TGTGCCAGCTCACTACGACGCGGGACGAACATTAACTATGGCTACACCTTC. This codes for CASSLRRGTNINYGYTF. Together with reference TRBV18 and TRBJ1-2, the CDR3 gives the full variable domain: NAGVMQNPRHLVRRRGQEARLRCSPMKGHSHVYWYRQLPEEGLKFMVYLQKENIIDESGMPKERFSAEFPKEGPSILRIQQVVRGDSAAYFCASSLRRGTNINYGYTFGSGTRLTVV.

This rearrangement joins TRBV6-5 to TRBJ2-7, with 7 bases aligning to TRBD1. V trimming: 6 bases; J trimming: 0 bases; junction bases outside the gene matches: 5. The germline CDR1 and CDR2 sequences are MNHEY and SVGAGI. The CDR3 is made up of 14 amino acids. The CDR3 DNA reads TGTGCCAGCAGCTGGACAGGTATCTCCTACGAGCAGTACTTC. This translates into CASSWTGISYEQYF.

The gene calls are TRBV28 and TRBJ1-3, with a possible D match to TRBD1 (5 bases). CDR3 length: 16 residues. The V end was cut by 1 base, the J end by 0 bases, with 10 bases between. CDR1 is MDHEN, CDR2 SYDVKM, per germline. In DNA, the CDR3 is TGTGCCAGCAGTTTATTGACAGTGATCTCTGGAAACACCATATATTTT. This encodes CASSLLTVISGNTIYF.

The chain links TRBV7-9 to TRBJ2-1; 11 bases agree with TRBD2. The CDR3 loop spans 15 amino acids. Trimming cost V 5 bases and J 9 bases; bases outside gene matches: 9. Germline V gene lookup returns CDR1 SEHNR and CDR2 FQNEAQ (reference sequence). The CDR3, as DNA: TGTGCCAGCAGCCGACTAACTAGCGGGAGTACTGAGCAGTTCTTC. Translation gives CASSRLTSGSTEQFF.

The chain links TRBV14 to TRBJ1-1, with D maybe TRBD1 (6 bases). The length of the CDR3 is 15 residues. Germline-derived CDR1 and CDR2 are SGHDN and FVKESK. V was trimmed by 5 bases and J by 0 bases, leaving 13 bases between them. CDR3 loop: CASSYWTEMNTEAFF. For the CDR3, the DNA is TGTGCCAGCAGCTACTGGACAGAAATGAACACTGAAGCTTTCTTT.

This chain links TRBV6-1 with TRBJ2-5; 8 nucleotides match TRBD2. Looked up from germline, CDR1 is MNHNS and CDR2 is SASEGT. The CDR3 contains 15 residues. V trimming: 4 bases; J trimming: 2 bases; junction bases outside the gene matches: 6. CDR3 loop: CASSVVVAGQETQYF. CDR3 DNA sequence: TGTGCCAGCAGTGTAGTGGTAGCGGGACAAGAGACCCAGTACTTC.

CDR3 in amino acids: CASSMGQGYEQYF. In DNA, the CDR3 is TGTGCCAGCAGCATGGGACAGGGTTACGAGCAGTACTTC. This chain uses TRBV6-5 with TRBJ2-7; 9 bases match TRBD1. V shed 6 bases and J 4 bases; nucleotides not matched to a gene: 4. Germline V gene sequence: CDR1 MNHEY, CDR2 SVGAGI. The CDR3 covers 13 residues.

The chain joins TRBV14 to TRBJ1-4; 7 positions agree with TRBD1. Trimming removed 3 bases from V and 7 bases from J; junction bases left unmatched: 8. The CDR3 consists of 15 residues. Germline CDR1 is SGHDN and CDR2 is FVKESK. The CDR3 region has the DNA TGTGCCAGCAGCCATCTACAGGGGCAAGGTGAAAAACTGTTTTTT. This translates into CASSHLQGQGEKLFF.

This rearrangement joins TRBV27 to TRBJ2-5; 7 nucleotides match TRBD2. Trimming cost V 6 bases and J 5 bases; bases outside gene matches: 9. The CDR3 has 14 amino acids. Germline V lookup: CDR1 MNHEY, CDR2 SMNVEV (reference sequence). The CDR3 DNA sequence: TGTGCCAGCAGATCTAGCGCGGGAGTGGAGACCCAGTACTTC. Amino acids: CASRSSAGVETQYF.

The rearrangement joins TRBV5-1 to TRBJ2-1; 10 bases are a match to TRBD2. The CDR3 runs to 19 residues. After removal of 2 bases from V and 1 base from J, the junction contained 12 bases not matched to a gene. CDR1 is SGHRS, CDR2 YFSETQ, per germline. The CDR3 region has the DNA TGCGCCAGCAGCTTATTCGGGACTAGCGTTCGTAGGTCCTACAATGAGCAGTTCTTC. It specifies CASSLFGTSVRRSYNEQFF.

The chain carries TRBV28 and TRBJ1-2, with a tentative D call TRBD1 (5 bases). V was pared by 10 bases and J by 5 bases, with 17 bases between. The CDR3 runs to 13 residues. CDR1 is MDHEN and CDR2 is SYDVKM in the germline V gene. CDR3: CATESGTSYGYTF. CDR3 DNA sequence: TGTGCCACCGAATCCGGGACCTCTTATGGCTACACCTTC.

The V gene is TRBV19, the J gene TRBJ1-3, with D tentatively TRBD1 (5 bases). Looked up from germline, CDR1 is LNHDA and CDR2 is SQIVND (reference sequence). The CDR3 spans 17 residues. The V end was cut by 0 bases, the J end by 0 bases, with 12 bases between. The CDR3 nucleotides are TGTGCCAGTAGTATAGAATTGACAGTCTACTCTGGAAACACCATATATTTT. It encodes CASSIELTVYSGNTIYF.

The chain couples TRBV28 to TRBJ1-4; 7 bases map to TRBD1. The V segment lost 1 base and the J segment 0 bases; nucleotides outside the gene matches: 2. The CDR3 runs 16 residues. CDR1 MDHEN and CDR2 SYDVKM come from the germline V gene. In DNA form, the CDR3 reads TGTGCCAGCAGTTTATCCGGGACAGCAACTAATGAAAAACTGTTTTTT. Translation gives CASSLSGTATNEKLFF. Complete variable domain (other parts from reference TRBV28 and TRBJ1-4): DVKVTQSSRYLVKRTGEKVFLECVQDMDHENMFWYRQDPGLGLRLIYFSYDVKMKEKGDIPEGYSVSREKKERFSLILESASTNQTSMYLCASSLSGTATNEKLFFGSGTQLSVL.

This sequence joins TRBV5-8 and TRBJ2-7; D might be TRBD2 (6 bases). Trimming took 2 bases from V and 3 from J, leaving 15 bases between them. From germline, CDR1 is SGHTS and CDR2 YDEGEE. The CDR3 consists of 15 residues. The CDR3 DNA is TGTGCCAGCAGCTTTGACTCTAGCGCTGGCTACGAGCAGTACTTC. Translating it yields CASSFDSSAGYEQYF.

The chain couples TRBV7-8 to TRBJ1-2, with TRBD1 as a possible D gene (5 bases). CDR1 SGHVS and CDR2 FQNEAQ come from the germline V gene. The CDR3 totals 14 residues. V was trimmed by 0 bases and J by 9 bases, leaving 14 bases between them. The CDR3 coding sequence is TGTGCCAGCAGCTTAGCTAGGAGGGGCGGGAGCTACACCTTC. The encoded protein is CASSLARRGGSYTF.

The genes are TRBV28 and TRBJ1-2, with TRBD1 matching 9 bases. The CDR3 is 16 residues long. CDR1 is MDHEN and CDR2 is SYDVKM in the germline V gene. J gave up 8 bases and V 2 bases, and 12 bases lay outside the gene matches. The CDR3 DNA reads TGTGCCAGCAGTTTAGGAGGATCACAGGGGGCAGGAGGCTACACCTTC. Encoded protein: CASSLGGSQGAGGYTF.

CDR3 in DNA: TGTGCCAGCAGTTCAGGACAGTTTTTGAACACCGGGGAGCTGTTTTTT. Translation: CASSSGQFLNTGELFF. The gene calls are TRBV5-4 and TRBJ2-2; perhaps TRBD1 as D (6 bases). CDR1 and CDR2 (germline): SGHNT, YYREEE (reference sequence). V was trimmed by 5 bases and J by 1 base, leaving 15 bases between them. The CDR3 contains 16 residues.